Presented here are 23 T cell receptor beta chains from one specimen sequenced in a study of tumor-infiltrating lymphocytes in glioblastoma multiforme. Multiple V-beta primers and a C-beta primer amplified TCRB from RNA. TCRdb fed the multiplex PCR reads into MiXCR, producing one record per CDR3 protein. Among 15,000 to 25,000 distinct CDR3 sequences listed, 65% to 80% were seen once. The specimen was peripheral blood. These receptors were obtained from a male donor with glioblastoma.

This clonotype occurred many times. This sequence joins TRBV11-2 and TRBJ2-7; D unclear. Per germline, CDR1 SGHAT and CDR2 FQNNGV. This CDR3 has 13 residues. V was pared by 3 bases and J by 1 base, with 7 bases between. CDR3 bases: TGTGCCAGCAGCTTCCGGCCATCCTACGAGCAGTACTTC. It translates to CASSFRPSYEQYF.

Comment on this clonotype: This may come from a read error, since a much larger clone is one base off. The CDR3 end shows no conserved phenylalanine or tryptophan, and so a read error is likely. Here the CDR3 reads CASSLRLAYSYNEQFL. The CDR3 DNA sequence: TGCGCCAGCAGTCTTAGACTAGCGTACTCCTACAATGAGCAGTTCCTC. The chain has TRBV5-1 and TRBJ2-1; TRBD2 agrees at 8 bases. Germline assignment: CDR1 SGHRS and CDR2 YFSETQ. The V gene end was trimmed by 5 bases and the J gene end by 0 bases; junction bases not matched to a gene: 7. This CDR3 has 16 residues.

This clonotype showed up just a few times. The V call is TRBV11-2, the J call TRBJ2-2; D remains unclear. The CDR3 loop spans 13 amino acids. Germline CDR1 and CDR2: SGHAT and FQNNGV. The V end lost 0 bases, the J end lost 5 bases, and 4 bases lay between the germline ends. CDR3 coding DNA: TGTGCCAGCAGCTTAGATCGGACCGGGGAGCTGTTTTTT. Amino acid sequence: CASSLDRTGELFF.

A note on this clonotype: This CDR3 is missing its conserved last phenylalanine or tryptophan, likely due to a read error. The rearrangement links TRBV29-1 to TRBJ2-3; D is perhaps TRBD1 (5 bases). Germline V gene data show CDR1 as SQVTM and CDR2 as ANQGSEA. This CDR3 is built from 11 residues. Trimming pared 3 bases from V and 6 bases from J, leaving 7 bases between. The CDR3 nucleotides are TGCAGCGTTGACTCAGGGGATACGCAGTATCTT. It is translated as CSVDSGDTQYL.

In the case of this clonotype: At one end the junction does not follow the germline gene, possibly because of a read error. The chain has TRBV29-1 and TRBJ2-2, with 7 bases aligning to TRBD1. In germline, CDR1 is SQVTM, CDR2 ANQGSEA. The CDR3 length is 17 residues. The CDR3 DNA sequence: TGCAGCGCTGCAAAAGACAGGGTCAGCTCGAACACCCGGGAGCTGTTTTTT. Translating it yields CSAAKDRVSSNTRELFF.

This clonotype is a singleton in its sample. The junction does not match germline at one end; this may be a read error. This chain uses TRBV29-1 with TRBJ1-2; D is unclear. The CDR3 is 9 amino acids. Germline assignment: CDR1 SQVTM and CDR2 ANQGSEA. This CDR3 is CSVDFSNFF. The CDR3 DNA is TGCAGCGTTGATTTTTCCAACTTCTTC.

V usage is TRBV11-2 and J usage is TRBJ2-7, with TRBD2 identical over 7 bases. The germline gives CDR1 SGHAT, CDR2 FQNNGV. The CDR3 is 15 amino acids. J was trimmed by 6 bases and V by 9 bases; bases with no gene match: 17. CDR3 residues: CASGLDPGLGREQYF. Here the CDR3 DNA reads TGTGCCAGTGGCTTAGATCCAGGACTAGGGCGCGAGCAGTACTTC.

With respect to this clonotype: At one of its ends the junction is not consistent with the germline gene, which may arise from a read error. The V call is TRBV11-2, the J call TRBJ1-5; TRBD1 agrees at 8 bases. The CDR3 is made up of 13 amino acids. Germline V CDR1 and CDR2: SGHAT, FQNNGV. The CDR3 bases are TGTTCCAGCAGCTTAACAGGGGGTCAGCCCCGGCATTTT. This codes for CSSSLTGGQPRHF.

CDR3 nucleotide sequence: TGCAGTGCTATGGATGTTGGGGGGCAGGGTCGAGCTTTCTTT. Protein: CSAMDVGGQGRAFF. This chain uses TRBV20-1 with TRBJ1-1; D may be TRBD1 (6 bases). Germline CDR1 reads DFQATT; CDR2 reads SNEGSKA (reference sequence). V was clipped by 4 bases and J by 10 bases, with 22 bases between them. This CDR3 has 14 amino acids.

The V and J genes are TRBV10-3 and TRBJ2-5; D is undetermined. Germline V gene sequence: CDR1 ENHRY, CDR2 SYGVKD. The CDR3 loop spans 13 amino acids. DNA of the CDR3: TGTGCTATCTCCCCCGAGTGGCCGGAGACCCAGTACTTC. It encodes CAISPEWPETQYF.

As regards this clonotype: This may arise from a read error, as a much more abundant clone is one base away. This chain connects TRBV7-9 to TRBJ2-7, with TRBD2 as a possible D gene (5 bases). The CDR3 has 11 residues. Germline CDR1 is SEHNR and CDR2 is FQNEAQ (reference sequence). The CDR3 protein is CASGLGYEQHF. The CDR3 DNA follows: TGTGCCAGTGGACTGGGCTACGAGCAGCACTTC.

With respect to this clonotype: At one end the junction does not follow the germline gene, possibly because of a read error. The rearrangement joins TRBV20-1 to TRBJ2-7, with 9 bases matching TRBD1. The CDR3 covers 15 residues. The germline gives CDR1 DFQATT, CDR2 SNEGSKA (reference sequence). CDR3 nucleotides: TGCATTGCTAGAGTGCGGACAGGGGACTCCTACGGGCAGTACTTC. It translates to CIARVRTGDSYGQYF.

The chain has TRBV11-1 and TRBJ2-1, with 7 bases identical to TRBD2. After removal of 1 base from V and 10 bases from J, the junction contained 10 bases not matched to a gene. In germline, CDR1 is SGHAT, CDR2 FQDESV (reference sequence). The CDR3 contains 15 residues. CDR3 sequence reads: CASSLGLADTGEQFF. DNA for the CDR3: TGTGCCAGCAGCTTAGGGCTAGCGGACACCGGGGAGCAGTTCTTC.

A few counts support this clonotype. A much larger clone differs from this one at a single base, so this may be a read error. The J gene is TRBJ2-7, the V gene TRBV11-1; TRBD1 matches at 10 bases. The CDR3 is made up of 16 amino acids. V gave up 0 bases and J gave up 4 bases; unmatched junction bases: 6. CDR1 SGHAT and CDR2 FQDESV come from the germline V gene (reference sequence). The DNA for the CDR3 is TGTGCCAGCAGCTTAGCGCGTATGGACAGGGGGTACGAGCAGTACTTC. It specifies CASSLARMDRGYEQYF.

A word on this clonotype: At one end the junction does not follow the germline gene, possibly because of a read error. The genes are TRBV10-3 and TRBJ2-3, with 9 bases matching TRBD2. This CDR3 comprises 16 residues. Germline V gives CDR1 ENHRY, CDR2 SYGVKD. The CDR3 loop is CTISDGAGGPADTQYF. CDR3 in DNA: TGTACCATCAGTGATGGGGCGGGAGGGCCGGCAGATACGCAGTATTTT.

CDR3 DNA sequence: TGTGCCAGCAGCGTAGTTTGGGGAGGGGCGGGCGAGCTGTTTTTT. The encoded protein is CASSVVWGGAGELFF. V and J are TRBV11-2 and TRBJ2-2; 7 bases map to TRBD2. V shed 5 bases, J shed 11 bases, and the junction held 14 bases outside the gene matches. This CDR3 spans 15 amino acids. Looked up from germline, CDR1 is SGHAT and CDR2 is FQNNGV.

Regarding this clonotype: A much larger clone is a single base away; this may be a read error. The gene calls are TRBV14 and TRBJ2-7, with D possibly matching TRBD2 (6 bases). Germline-derived CDR1 and CDR2 are SGHDN and FVKESK. This CDR3 has 13 residues. The CDR3 is CVSSHGTGDEQYF. CDR3 nucleotide sequence: TGTGTCAGCAGCCATGGGACTGGGGACGAGCAGTACTTC.

A few counts support this clonotype. This chain uses TRBV11-2 with TRBJ2-1; 15 bases line up with TRBD2. There are 14 residues in the CDR3. V trimming: 10 bases; J trimming: 6 bases; junction bases outside the gene matches: 4. Germline assignment: CDR1 SGHAT and CDR2 FQNNGV. The CDR3 DNA is TGTGCCACCGGGACTAGCGGGGGGACCAATGAGCAGTTCTTC. This encodes CATGTSGGTNEQFF.

The J gene is TRBJ2-2, the V gene TRBV11-2, with D tentatively TRBD1 (5 bases). Germline V gene data show CDR1 as SGHAT and CDR2 as FQNNGV. The CDR3 covers 15 residues. Trimming shortened V by 1 base and J by 11 bases, and 17 bases separated the two germline ends. CDR3 region: CASSLVWEGACELFF. The CDR3, as DNA: TGTGCCAGCAGCTTAGTTTGGGAAGGGGCCTGTGAGCTGTTTTTT.

About this clonotype itself: This may come from a read error, since a much larger clone is one base off. This rearrangement joins TRBV5-1 to TRBJ2-7; perhaps TRBD2 as D (5 bases). Trimming took 4 bases from V and 2 from J, leaving 16 bases between them. CDR1 is SGHRS, CDR2 YFSETQ, per germline. The CDR3 loop spans 15 amino acids. CDR3 nucleotides: TGCGCCAGCAGCGGGGAACTAGAGGAGGCCTACGAGCAGTACTTC. It translates to CASSGELEEAYEQYF.

The rearrangement links TRBV6-4 to TRBJ2-1; D is perhaps TRBD2 (6 bases). CDR1 is MRHNA, CDR2 SNTAGT, per germline. The V and J ends lost 0 bases and 3 bases respectively, with 12 bases between them. This CDR3 region has 16 residues. CDR3 in DNA: TGTGCCAGCAGTGACTCGGCGGGAAGGGACTACAATGAGCAGTTCTTC. This sequence encodes CASSDSAGRDYNEQFF.

This clonotype was recorded many times. The rearrangement links TRBV29-1 to TRBJ2-1; 11 positions match TRBD2. CDR1 and CDR2 (germline): SQVTM, ANQGSEA. The V gene end was trimmed by 3 bases and the J gene end by 6 bases; junction bases not matched to a gene: 4. The CDR3 is 14 amino acids. Here the CDR3 DNA reads TGCAGCGTTGATTATAGCGGGAGGGGCAATGAGCAGTTCTTC. Translating it yields CSVDYSGRGNEQFF.

Notes on this clonotype: A much more abundant neighbour one base away suggests this may be a read error. V gene TRBV5-1 combines with J gene TRBJ2-7; D is unresolved. The germline V gene encodes CDR1 SGHRS and CDR2 YFSETQ. This CDR3 is 14 amino acids long. CDR3 DNA sequence: TGCGCCGGCAGCCCAAGACACGTATCCTACGAGCAGTACTTC. Its protein product is CAGSPRHVSYEQYF.